The present entry profiles one T cell receptor (beta chain) with its context. Its antigen is not known. All donors were Caucasian adults living in Nashville, Tennessee. Germline V CDR1 and CDR2: SGHRS, YFSETQ. This CDR3 comprises 15 residues. J gave up 1 base and V 5 bases, and 4 bases lay outside the gene matches. The data belong to a study of shared clonotypes between healthy human individuals. Sorted-subset replicate PCR reactions were performed with 150 to 200 ng DNA, corresponding to roughly 30,000 T cell genomes. This table comes from immunoSEQ multiplex PCR, and its TCRdb copy is limited to in-frame clones, with some not included. The sample includes more than 2,000,000 clones, roughly nine tenths of them seen just once. The study's findings and limits: Memory subsets had estimated richness that was generally smaller than that of naive subsets. Four donors held roughly 5% of naive CD4 clonotypes in common.

The chain has TRBV5-1 and TRBJ2-2, with TRBD1 identical over 8 bases. The source is a man aged 18 to 35 in good health. The sample taken for sequencing was naive CD4+ T cells sorted from blood. Subset specified: CD45RA+ positively selected. CDR3 in amino acids: CASRNGTGNTGELFF. The CDR3 bases are TGCGCCAGCAGGAATGGGACAGGGAACACCGGGGAGCTGTTTTTT.